What follows are 27 T cell receptor beta chains derived from one specimen sequenced in a study of cytomegalovirus exposure and HLA in healthy donors. Clones were sequenced by immunoSEQ multiplex PCR, and TCRdb holds only the in-frame ones, with some missing. The sample carries roughly 65,000 clones, approximately 92% recorded once. The sequencing sample was made of PBMCs. The receptors shown here come from a man between 18 and 35 years old in good health and CMV-seropositive.

This clone was detected only once. The chain recombines TRBV28 with TRBJ1-3, with D possibly TRBD1 on 5 matching bases. The CDR3 covers 14 residues. Germline assignment: CDR1 MDHEN and CDR2 SYDVKM. Between the trimmed V and J ends, which lost 7 bases and 4 bases, there was a span of 14 bases. The CDR3 nucleotides are TGTGCCAGCAATGCAGGGATTTCAGGAAACACCATATATTTT. It is translated as CASNAGISGNTIYF.

The chain combines TRBV4-1 with TRBJ1-2, with D possibly being TRBD1 (6 bases). Germline V CDR1 and CDR2: MGHRA, YSYEKL. The CDR3 runs to 18 residues. Trimming removed 0 bases from V and 4 bases from J, with 21 bases in between. CDR3: CASSQEGGAVRSSYGYTF. As DNA, the CDR3 is TGCGCCAGCAGCCAAGAAGGGGGGGCAGTAAGATCCTCCTATGGCTACACCTTC.

The chain employs TRBV6-5 and TRBJ2-7; 9 bases map to TRBD2. Germline V CDR1 and CDR2: MNHEY, SVGAGI. With 0 bases clipped from V and 5 bases from J, the junction kept 8 bases outside the gene matches. The CDR3 extends over 16 amino acids. The CDR3 sequence is CASSYSIIAGDDEQYF. CDR3 bases: TGTGCCAGCAGTTACTCGATAATAGCGGGAGACGACGAGCAGTACTTC.

This chain links TRBV5-4 with TRBJ2-1; 12 bases are a match to TRBD2. The ends lost 4 bases at V and 5 bases at J; junction bases unmatched: 4. Germline V gives CDR1 SGHNT, CDR2 YYREEE (reference sequence). The CDR3 spans 15 residues. This CDR3 reads CASSPTSGGHNEQFF. The CDR3 DNA is TGTGCCAGCAGCCCGACTAGCGGGGGTCACAATGAGCAGTTCTTC. The whole variable domain, filled in from reference TRBV5-4 and TRBJ2-1, reads ETGVTQSPTHLIKTRGQQVTLRCSSQSGHNTVSWYQQALGQGPQFIFQYYREEENGRGNFPPRFSGLQFPNYSSELNVNALELDDSALYLCASSPTSGGHNEQFFGPGTRLTVL.

The chain uses TRBV28 and TRBJ2-7, with 8 positions matching TRBD2. Germline lookup yields CDR1 MDHEN and CDR2 SYDVKM. The trim removed 6 bases at V and 3 bases at J, leaving 1 base unmatched. The CDR3 contains 12 residues. The CDR3 region is CASRGLDYEQYF. The CDR3 region has the DNA TGTGCCAGCAGGGGACTAGACTACGAGCAGTACTTC.

The gene calls are TRBV6-5 and TRBJ2-7; 10 bases agree with TRBD2. The CDR3 is 15 amino acids. Per germline, CDR1 MNHEY and CDR2 SVGAGI. V lost 4 bases and J lost 3; bases outside the gene matches: 6. CDR3 nucleotide sequence: TGTGCCAGCAGTTCCCCGGGACTAGCGTACTACGAGCAGTACTTC. It specifies CASSSPGLAYYEQYF.

As regards this clone: Its ends do not fully match the called genes, so a read error is possible. V gene TRBV7-7 combines with J gene TRBJ2-1; the match to TRBD2 covers 10 bases. The CDR3 extends over 18 amino acids. The germline V gene encodes CDR1 SSHAT and CDR2 FNYEAQ (reference sequence). The CDR3, as DNA: TGTGCTAGCAGCTTAGGGGCTAGCGGGAGTCCCTCCTACAATGAGCAGTTCTTC. It yields the protein CASSLGASGSPSYNEQFF. Using reference TRBV7-7 and TRBJ2-1 for the parts outside the CDR3, the full variable domain is GAGVSQSPRYKVTKRGQDVTLRCDPISSHATLYWYQQALGQGPEFLTYFNYEAQPDKSGLPSDRFSAERPEGSISTLTIQRTEQRDSAMYRCASSLGASGSPSYNEQFFGPGTRLTVL.

V and J are TRBV30 and TRBJ2-3, with D uncertain. Germline V gene lookup returns CDR1 GTSNPN and CDR2 SVGIG (reference sequence). The CDR3 runs 10 residues. Trimming cost V 4 bases and J 3 bases, with 2 bases left between them. The CDR3 bases are TGTGCCTGGACGACAGATACGCAGTATTTT. It codes for CAWTTDTQYF.

The J gene is TRBJ2-7, the V gene TRBV6-1; D might be TRBD2 (6 bases). The CDR3 loop spans 15 amino acids. Per germline, CDR1 MNHNS and CDR2 SASEGT. V was trimmed by 3 bases and J by 4 bases, leaving 16 bases between them. CDR3 sequence reads: CASSDHLGEAYEQYF. CDR3 coding DNA: TGTGCCAGCAGTGATCATCTGGGGGAGGCTTACGAGCAGTACTTC.

The chain links TRBV28 to TRBJ1-1; D is uncertain. CDR3 size: 13 residues. Trimming pared 3 bases from V and 1 base from J, leaving 6 bases between. Germline values: CDR1 MDHEN, CDR2 SYDVKM. CDR3 DNA sequence: TGTGCCAGCAGTTTTGAGAAGAACACTGAAGCTTTCTTT. Encoded protein: CASSFEKNTEAFF.

This chain joins TRBV7-9 and TRBJ2-7; D gene unclear. Germline V lookup: CDR1 SEHNR, CDR2 FQNEAQ (reference sequence). The V and J ends lost 5 bases and 4 bases respectively, with 9 bases between them. The CDR3 extends over 12 amino acids. This CDR3 reads CASSRQSYEQYF. The CDR3 DNA reads as TGTGCCAGCAGCCGCCAGTCTTACGAGCAGTACTTC.

V usage is TRBV5-1 and J usage is TRBJ2-7; 10 positions agree with TRBD1. CDR3 size: 15 residues. Germline lookup yields CDR1 SGHRS and CDR2 YFSETQ. V trimming: 4 bases; J trimming: 1 base; junction bases outside the gene matches: 5. CDR3 loop: CASSPRQGASYEQYF. DNA for the CDR3: TGCGCCAGCAGCCCCCGACAGGGGGCTTCCTACGAGCAGTACTTC.

The rearrangement uses TRBV5-4 and TRBJ2-5; D ambiguous. V was pared by 6 bases and J by 1 base, with 7 bases between. CDR3 size: 12 residues. Per the germline V gene, CDR1 is SGHNT and CDR2 is YYREEE (reference sequence). CDR3: CASTSGQETQYF. The CDR3 DNA is TGTGCCAGCACCTCCGGCCAAGAGACCCAGTACTTC.

This chain joins TRBV6-6 and TRBJ2-7, with D unresolved. This CDR3 has 13 amino acids. Trimming left V 3 bases short and J 3 bases short, with 9 bases between. The germline CDR1 and CDR2 sequences are MNHNY and SVGAGI (reference sequence). The CDR3 DNA is TGTGCCAGCAGTTATACACCGAACTACGAGCAGTACTTC. This translates into CASSYTPNYEQYF.

The rearrangement joins TRBV6-6 to TRBJ1-4; TRBD1 is a possible D gene (6 bases). V gave up 6 bases and J gave up 3 bases, with 14 bases separating them. Germline V CDR1 and CDR2: MNHNY, SVGAGI (reference sequence). The CDR3 is made up of 15 amino acids. The CDR3 reads CASRQSTGPNEKLFF. CDR3 coding DNA: TGTGCCAGCAGGCAATCGACAGGACCTAATGAAAAACTGTTTTTT.

This clone was picked up one time. The CDR3 loop is CASRLALAGGPLADTQYF. Written as DNA, the CDR3 is TGCGCCAGCAGACTAGCCTTAGCGGGAGGGCCCTTAGCAGATACGCAGTATTTT. The chain is built from TRBV5-1 and TRBJ2-3; TRBD2 agrees at 11 bases. The CDR3 contains 18 residues. J was trimmed by 4 bases and V by 5 bases; bases with no gene match: 15. From germline, CDR1 is SGHRS and CDR2 YFSETQ.

This chain connects TRBV29-1 to TRBJ2-7; TRBD2 matches 9 bases. Per germline, CDR1 SQVTM and CDR2 ANQGSEA. With 1 base clipped from V and 3 bases from J, the junction kept 1 base outside the gene matches. The CDR3 extends over 13 amino acids. CDR3 in DNA: TGCAGCGTTGAAGGAGCGGGGGGCTACGAGCAGTACTTC. It is translated as CSVEGAGGYEQYF.

CDR3 loop: CASTWGRENTEAFF. CDR3 nucleotide sequence: TGTGCCAGCACCTGGGGCCGAGAGAACACTGAAGCTTTCTTT. The J gene is TRBJ1-1, the V gene TRBV6-6, with TRBD1 as a possible D gene (5 bases). The germline V gene encodes CDR1 MNHNY and CDR2 SVGAGI (reference sequence). V was trimmed by 7 bases and J by 1 base, leaving 13 bases between them. The CDR3 is 14 residues long.

This chain joins TRBV9 and TRBJ2-2; D might be TRBD2 (6 bases). Germline loops: CDR1 SGDLS, CDR2 YYNGEE. This CDR3 has 13 amino acids. V was pared by 4 bases and J by 7 bases, with 11 bases between. The CDR3 loop is CASSPPGGGELFF. In DNA, the CDR3 is TGTGCCAGCAGCCCTCCCGGGGGCGGGGAGCTGTTTTTT.

The chain is built from TRBV29-1 and TRBJ1-2, with 7 nucleotides matching TRBD1. CDR3 size: 14 residues. Germline V gene sequence: CDR1 SQVTM, CDR2 ANQGSEA. Unmatched junction bases numbered 6, after V lost 1 base and J lost 4 bases. The CDR3 nucleotides are TGCAGCGTTGAAGCAAACGACAGGGCCTATGGCTACACCTTC. Protein: CSVEANDRAYGYTF.

V is TRBV2 and J is TRBJ1-1; D ambiguous. The CDR3 runs 14 residues. V dropped 6 bases and J dropped 0 bases, with 11 bases sitting between them. Germline CDR1 SNHLY, CDR2 FYNNEI. CDR3 nucleotide sequence: TGTGCCAGCAGACCCAGGCGCTTGAACACTGAAGCTTTCTTT. Protein: CASRPRRLNTEAFF.

The V and J genes are TRBV21-1 and TRBJ1-4; TRBD1 was called by the table and not checked on the DNA. TRBV21-1 represents a pseudogene. CDR3 length equals 17 residues. This chain's CDR3 is CASSKGPLTGPNEKLFF. The CDR3 coding sequence is TGTGCCAGCAGCAAAGGACCCCTGACAGGGCCGAACGAAAAACTGTTTTTT.

The CDR3 is CASSTTLDIAYEQYF. The CDR3, as DNA: TGTGCCAGCAGCACGACGCTTGACATCGCCTACGAGCAGTACTTC. V gene TRBV27 combines with J gene TRBJ2-7; no clear D gene. Germline V gives CDR1 MNHEY, CDR2 SMNVEV (reference sequence). The CDR3 runs 15 residues. Trimming stripped 6 bases from V and 2 bases from J, with 17 bases between.

This rearrangement joins TRBV6-1 to TRBJ2-2; D perhaps matches TRBD2 (6 bases). V was trimmed by 5 bases and J by 6 bases, leaving 16 bases between them. The CDR3 is 15 amino acids. Germline lookup yields CDR1 MNHNS and CDR2 SASEGT. The chain's CDR3 is CASSPLGGFPGELFF. The DNA of the CDR3 is TGTGCCAGCAGTCCCCTTGGGGGGTTTCCCGGGGAGCTGTTTTTT.

V gene TRBV6-5 combines with J gene TRBJ1-5, with 8 bases matching TRBD1. The ends lost 8 bases at V and 2 bases at J; junction bases unmatched: 8. Germline-derived CDR1 and CDR2 are MNHEY and SVGAGI. The CDR3 sequence is 15 residues long. For the CDR3, the DNA is TGTGCCAGCCGTGTACAGGGGGGAGGCAATCAGCCCCAGCATTTT. Translating gives CASRVQGGGNQPQHF.

This chain connects TRBV28 to TRBJ2-1; 8 bases align to TRBD2. The CDR3 is 14 amino acids. Trimming at V came to 10 bases and at J to 4 bases, leaving 9 bases not matched to a gene. The germline gives CDR1 MDHEN, CDR2 SYDVKM. CDR3 residues: CATLRGAIYNEQFF. Here the CDR3 DNA reads TGTGCCACACTGCGGGGGGCAATTTACAATGAGCAGTTCTTC. Full variable domain (remainder filled in from reference TRBV28 and TRBJ2-1): DVKVTQSSRYLVKRTGEKVFLECVQDMDHENMFWYRQDPGLGLRLIYFSYDVKMKEKGDIPEGYSVSREKKERFSLILESASTNQTSMYLCATLRGAIYNEQFFGPGTRLTVL.

The chain has TRBV30 and TRBJ2-2; D perhaps matches TRBD2 (6 bases). Germline values: CDR1 GTSNPN, CDR2 SVGIG (reference sequence). This CDR3 has 15 residues. V gave up 3 bases and J gave up 3 bases, with 14 bases separating them. In nucleotides, the CDR3 is TGTGCCTGGAGCCGTTGGGGGGAGGACACCGGGGAGCTGTTTTTT. Amino acids: CAWSRWGEDTGELFF.